This T cell receptor (beta chain) was obtained from a study of T cells expressing NK-cell markers. Looked up from germline, CDR1 is SGHVS and CDR2 is FNYEAQ. The CDR3 runs to 16 residues. TCRdb reanalyzed the 5' RACE reads and collapses them to one entry per CDR3 protein, without DNA. The ten top clones account for about 60%, within a sample of tens of thousands of distinct CDR3 sequences. Material for sequencing was blood T cells: a sorted CD56 or NKG2C T cell subset, CD4+ or CD8+ T cells, or bulk PBMC T cells (not recorded which). The V call is TRBV7-6, the J call TRBJ2-7; as DNA is missing, the TRBD2 call by TCRdb cannot be tested. The sequence derives from a woman aged 18 to 69 in good health. CDR3 sequence: CASSPGWGTIPYEQYF.